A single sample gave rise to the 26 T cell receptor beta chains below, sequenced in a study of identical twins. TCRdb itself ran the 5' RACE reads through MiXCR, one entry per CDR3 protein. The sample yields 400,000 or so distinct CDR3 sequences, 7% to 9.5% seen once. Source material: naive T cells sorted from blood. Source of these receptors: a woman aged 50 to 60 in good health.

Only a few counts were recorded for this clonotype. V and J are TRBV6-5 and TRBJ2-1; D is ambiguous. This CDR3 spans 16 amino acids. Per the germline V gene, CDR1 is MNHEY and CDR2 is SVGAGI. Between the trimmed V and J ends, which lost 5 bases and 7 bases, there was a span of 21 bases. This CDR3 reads CASSENRPRLRNEQFF. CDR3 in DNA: TGTGCCAGCAGTGAAAATAGACCCCGACTTCGGAATGAGCAGTTCTTC.

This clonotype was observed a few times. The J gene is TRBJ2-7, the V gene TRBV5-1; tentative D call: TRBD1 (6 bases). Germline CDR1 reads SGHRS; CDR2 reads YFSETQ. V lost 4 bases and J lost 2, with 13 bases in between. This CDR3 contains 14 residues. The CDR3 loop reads CASSTRDKAYEQYF. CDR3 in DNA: TGCGCCAGCAGCACCCGGGACAAGGCCTACGAGCAGTACTTC.

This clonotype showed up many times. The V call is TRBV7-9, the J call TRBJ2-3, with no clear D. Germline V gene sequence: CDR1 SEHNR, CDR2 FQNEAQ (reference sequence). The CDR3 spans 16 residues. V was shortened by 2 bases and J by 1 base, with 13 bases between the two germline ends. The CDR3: CASSLRRAPGTDTQYF. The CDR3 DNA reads TGTGCCAGCAGCTTAAGGCGTGCCCCTGGCACAGATACGCAGTATTTT.

CDR3 protein: CATSVQRSGTDTQYF. CDR3 nucleotide sequence: TGTGCCACCAGTGTACAGCGGAGCGGCACAGATACGCAGTATTTT. J is TRBJ2-3 and V is TRBV24-1; D is possibly TRBD2 (5 bases). V dropped 5 bases and J dropped 1 base, with 12 bases sitting between them. The CDR3 covers 15 residues. CDR1 is KGHDR, CDR2 SFDVKD, per germline.

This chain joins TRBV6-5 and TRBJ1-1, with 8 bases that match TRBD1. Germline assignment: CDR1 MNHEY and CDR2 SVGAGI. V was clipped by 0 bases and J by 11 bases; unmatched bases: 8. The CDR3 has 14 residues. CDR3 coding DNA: TGTGCCAGCAGTTACTCGATTATCAGGGGGCACGCTTTCTTT. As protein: CASSYSIIRGHAFF.

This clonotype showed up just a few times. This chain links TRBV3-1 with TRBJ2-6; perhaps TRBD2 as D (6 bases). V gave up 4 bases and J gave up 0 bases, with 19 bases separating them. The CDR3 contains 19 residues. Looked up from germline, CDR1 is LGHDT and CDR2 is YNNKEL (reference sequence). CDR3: CASSLGEWRGASGANVLTF. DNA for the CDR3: TGTGCCAGCAGCCTTGGAGAATGGCGGGGAGCCTCTGGGGCCAACGTCCTGACTTTC.

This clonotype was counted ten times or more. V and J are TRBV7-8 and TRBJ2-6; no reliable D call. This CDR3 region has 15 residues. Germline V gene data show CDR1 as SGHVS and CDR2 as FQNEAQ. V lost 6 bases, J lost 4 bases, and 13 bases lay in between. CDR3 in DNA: TGTGCCAGCAGACCCGGACCGCCCGGGGCCAACGTCCTGACTTTC. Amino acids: CASRPGPPGANVLTF.

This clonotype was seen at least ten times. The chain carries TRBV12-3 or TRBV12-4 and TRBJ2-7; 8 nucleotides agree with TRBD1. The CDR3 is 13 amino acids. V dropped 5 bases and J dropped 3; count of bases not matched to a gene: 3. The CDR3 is CASSLGQGYEQYV. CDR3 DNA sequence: TGTGCCAGCAGTCTTGGACAGGGCTACGAGCAGTACGTC.

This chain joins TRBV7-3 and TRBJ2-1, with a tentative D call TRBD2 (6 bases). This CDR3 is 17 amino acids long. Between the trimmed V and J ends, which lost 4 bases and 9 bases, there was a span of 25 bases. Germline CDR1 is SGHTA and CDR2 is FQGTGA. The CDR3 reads CASSSPPGGSGNGEQFF. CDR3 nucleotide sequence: TGTGCCAGCAGCTCACCACCCGGAGGGTCTGGTAATGGTGAGCAGTTCTTC.

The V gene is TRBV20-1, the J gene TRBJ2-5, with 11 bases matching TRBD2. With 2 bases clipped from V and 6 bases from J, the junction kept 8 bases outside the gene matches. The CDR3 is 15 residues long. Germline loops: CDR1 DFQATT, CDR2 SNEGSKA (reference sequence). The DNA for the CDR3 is TGCAGTGCTAGAAGCACTAGCGGGAGTATTAAGACCCAGTACTTC. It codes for CSARSTSGSIKTQYF.

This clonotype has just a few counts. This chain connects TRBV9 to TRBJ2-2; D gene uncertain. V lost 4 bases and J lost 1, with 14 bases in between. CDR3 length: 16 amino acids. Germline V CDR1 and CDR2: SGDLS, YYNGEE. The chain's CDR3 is CASSLRKAGNTGELFF. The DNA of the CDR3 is TGTGCCAGCAGCCTCCGCAAGGCAGGGAACACCGGGGAGCTGTTTTTT.

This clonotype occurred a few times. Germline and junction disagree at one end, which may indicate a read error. In DNA form, the CDR3 reads TGTGCCAGCAGCTTGTCGAAGACCGGGGAGCTGTTTTTT. It specifies CASSLSKTGELFF. J is TRBJ2-2 and V is TRBV5-8; the D is unclear. CDR1 is SGHTS and CDR2 is YDEGEE in the germline V gene. The CDR3 is made up of 13 amino acids.

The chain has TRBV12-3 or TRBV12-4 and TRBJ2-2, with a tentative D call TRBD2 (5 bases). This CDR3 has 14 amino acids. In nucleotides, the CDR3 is TGTGTCAACCCCCCGGGGATGAACACCGGGGAGCTGTTTTTT. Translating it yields CVNPPGMNTGELFF.

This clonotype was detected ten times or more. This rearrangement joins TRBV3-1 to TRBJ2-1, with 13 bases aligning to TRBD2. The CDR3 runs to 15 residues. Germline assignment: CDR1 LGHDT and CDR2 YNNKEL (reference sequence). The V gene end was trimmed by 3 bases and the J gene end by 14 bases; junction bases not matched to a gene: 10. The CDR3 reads CASSQKWTSGSPKFF. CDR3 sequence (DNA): TGTGCCAGCAGCCAGAAATGGACTAGCGGGAGTCCAAAGTTCTTC.

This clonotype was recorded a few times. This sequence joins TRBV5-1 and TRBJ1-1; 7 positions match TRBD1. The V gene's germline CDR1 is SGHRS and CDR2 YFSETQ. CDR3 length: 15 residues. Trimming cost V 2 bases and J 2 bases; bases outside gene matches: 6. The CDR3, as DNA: TGCGCCAGCAGCTTTTGGTCAGGGGGAAACACTGAAGCTTTCTTT. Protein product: CASSFWSGGNTEAFF.

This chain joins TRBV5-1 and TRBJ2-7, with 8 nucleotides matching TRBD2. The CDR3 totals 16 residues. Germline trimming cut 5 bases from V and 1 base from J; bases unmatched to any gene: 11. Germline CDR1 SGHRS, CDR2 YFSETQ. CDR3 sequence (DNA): TGCGCCAGCAGGGCAGCGGGAGTCCACAAATCCTACGAGCAGTACGTC. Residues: CASRAAGVHKSYEQYV.

CDR3 sequence (DNA): TGTGCCAGCTCACCAACCAGGGAAGGTGGCTACACCTTC. Protein sequence: CASSPTREGGYTF. The rearrangement uses TRBV18 and TRBJ1-2; tentatively, D is TRBD1 (5 bases). The length of the CDR3 is 13 residues. CDR1 and CDR2 (germline): KGHSH, LQKENI. V gave up 2 bases and J gave up 7 bases, with 11 bases separating them.

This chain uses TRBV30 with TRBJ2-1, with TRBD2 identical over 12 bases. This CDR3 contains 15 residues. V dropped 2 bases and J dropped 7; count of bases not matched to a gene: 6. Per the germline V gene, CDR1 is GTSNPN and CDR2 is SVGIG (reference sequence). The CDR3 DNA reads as TGTGCCTGGAGTAGGACTAGCGGGATGAAGAATGAGCAGTTCTTC. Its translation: CAWSRTSGMKNEQFF.

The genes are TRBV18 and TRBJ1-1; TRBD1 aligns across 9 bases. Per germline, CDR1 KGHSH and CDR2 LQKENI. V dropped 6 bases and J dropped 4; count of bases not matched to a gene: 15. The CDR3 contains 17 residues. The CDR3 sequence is CASSPSQGARLGTEAFF. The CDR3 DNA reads TGTGCCAGCTCGCCCTCACAGGGGGCTCGGTTAGGCACTGAAGCTTTCTTT.

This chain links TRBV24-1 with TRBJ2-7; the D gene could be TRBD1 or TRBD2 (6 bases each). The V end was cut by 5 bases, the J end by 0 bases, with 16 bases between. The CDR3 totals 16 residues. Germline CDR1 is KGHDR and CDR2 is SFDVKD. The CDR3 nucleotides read TGTGCCACCAGTGGCCAAGGCAGGGGAGGCTCCTACGAGCAGTACTTC. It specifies CATSGQGRGGSYEQYF.

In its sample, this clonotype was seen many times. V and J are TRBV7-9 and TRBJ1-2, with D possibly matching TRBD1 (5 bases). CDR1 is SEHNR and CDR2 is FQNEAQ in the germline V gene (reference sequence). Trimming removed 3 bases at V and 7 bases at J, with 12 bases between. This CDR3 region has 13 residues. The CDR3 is CASSFDSRGGYTF. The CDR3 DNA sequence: TGTGCCAGCAGCTTCGACAGTCGGGGTGGCTACACCTTC.

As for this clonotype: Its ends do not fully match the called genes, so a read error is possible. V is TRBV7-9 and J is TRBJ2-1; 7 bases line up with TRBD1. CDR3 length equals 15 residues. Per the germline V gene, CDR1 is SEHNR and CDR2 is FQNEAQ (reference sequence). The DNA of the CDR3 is TGTTCCAGCAGCTCTCGGACAGGTTTAGAGAATGAGCAGTTCTTC. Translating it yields CSSSSRTGLENEQFF.

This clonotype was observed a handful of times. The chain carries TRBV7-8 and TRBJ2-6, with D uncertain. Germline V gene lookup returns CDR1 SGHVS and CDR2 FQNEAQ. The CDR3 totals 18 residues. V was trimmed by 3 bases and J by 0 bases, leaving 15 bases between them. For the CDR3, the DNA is TGTGCCAGCAGCTTTGAACCGGGCCCAGTCTCTGGGGCCAACGTCCTGACTTTC. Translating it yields CASSFEPGPVSGANVLTF.

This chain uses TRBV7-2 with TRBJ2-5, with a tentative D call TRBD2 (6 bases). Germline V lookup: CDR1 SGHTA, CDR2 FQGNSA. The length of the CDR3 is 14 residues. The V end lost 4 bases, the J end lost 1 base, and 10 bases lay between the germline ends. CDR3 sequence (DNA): TGTGCCAGCAGCTCGCGCGGGACCCAAGAGACCCAGTACTTC. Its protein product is CASSSRGTQETQYF.

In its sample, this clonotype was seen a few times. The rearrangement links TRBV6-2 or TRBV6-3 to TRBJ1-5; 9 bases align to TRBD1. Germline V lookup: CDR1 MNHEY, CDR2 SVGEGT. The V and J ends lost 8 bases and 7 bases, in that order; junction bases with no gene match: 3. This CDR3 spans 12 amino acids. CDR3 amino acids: CASRQGGQPQHF. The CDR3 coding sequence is TGTGCCAGCCGACAGGGGGGACAGCCCCAGCATTTT.

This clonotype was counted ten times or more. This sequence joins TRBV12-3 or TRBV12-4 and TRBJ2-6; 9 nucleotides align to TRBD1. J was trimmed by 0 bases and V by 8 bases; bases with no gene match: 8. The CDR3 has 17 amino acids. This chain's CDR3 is CASFHGQGSSGANVLTF. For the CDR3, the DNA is TGTGCCAGCTTCCATGGACAGGGGAGCTCTGGGGCCAACGTCCTGACTTTC.